These 11 T cell receptor beta chains were sequenced from one sample in a study of blood T cell repertoires in COVID-19. Sequencing used immunoSEQ multiplex PCR; TCRdb keeps in-frame clones, though not all of them. The sample has about 89,000 clones; approximately 80% are singletons. The sample consisted of peripheral blood. The source is a man between 65 and 79 years old with acute or convalescent COVID-19.

The J gene is TRBJ2-1, the V gene TRBV5-1; 7 bases fit TRBD2. The CDR3 covers 16 residues. Trimming removed 3 bases from V and 8 bases from J; junction bases left unmatched: 14. CDR1 is SGHRS, CDR2 YFSETQ, per germline. The CDR3 sequence is CASSWLLAGRVHEQFF. CDR3 nucleotides: TGCGCCAGCAGCTGGCTTCTAGCTGGGAGGGTTCATGAGCAGTTCTTC. Together with reference TRBV5-1 and TRBJ2-1, the CDR3 gives the full variable domain: KAGVTQTPRYLIKTRGQQVTLSCSPISGHRSVSWYQQTPGQGLQFLFEYFSETQRNKGNFPGRFSGRQFSNSRSEMNVSTLELGDSALYLCASSWLLAGRVHEQFFGPGTRLTVL.

This clone appeared a single time. The rearrangement links TRBV24-1 to TRBJ2-1, with 14 bases matching TRBD2. From germline, CDR1 is KGHDR and CDR2 SFDVKD. J lost 7 bases, V lost 4 bases, and 5 bases had no gene match. The CDR3 totals 16 residues. The CDR3 is CATSDTGTSGGNEQFF. The CDR3 DNA is TGTGCCACCAGTGACACCGGGACTAGCGGGGGTAATGAGCAGTTCTTC.

The chain combines TRBV19 with TRBJ1-2, with 8 bases lining up with TRBD1. This CDR3 has 14 residues. The germline CDR1 and CDR2 sequences are LNHDA and SQIVND (reference sequence). The junction had 4 bases not matched to a gene; V was cut back by 5 bases and J by 2 bases. The CDR3 loop is CASSSGGANYGYTF. CDR3 in DNA: TGTGCCAGTAGTTCAGGGGGCGCGAACTATGGCTACACCTTC.

The chain recombines TRBV6-5 with TRBJ1-6; D is undetermined. Germline lookup yields CDR1 MNHEY and CDR2 SVGAGI. The CDR3 spans 14 residues. Trimming removed 7 bases from V and 14 bases from J, with 21 bases in between. CDR3 amino acids: CASTMASRTRSLHF. The CDR3 DNA reads TGTGCCAGCACTATGGCCAGCCGGACTAGGTCCCTCCACTTT.

The chain carries TRBV28 and TRBJ2-2; 10 positions match TRBD1. With 8 bases clipped from V and 5 bases from J, the junction kept 8 bases outside the gene matches. Germline V gene sequence: CDR1 MDHEN, CDR2 SYDVKM. The CDR3 totals 15 residues. The DNA for the CDR3 is TGTGCCAGCCACTACCGGGACAGGGGTACCGGGGAGCTGTTTTTT. It yields the protein CASHYRDRGTGELFF.

This clone has only a few counts. V gene TRBV3-1 (or the pseudogene TRBV3-2) combines with J gene TRBJ2-2; 11 nucleotides line up with TRBD2. V was pared by 6 bases and J by 7 bases, with 7 bases of the junction left unmatched. CDR3 length equals 15 residues. In germline, CDR1 is LGHDT, CDR2 YNNKEL (reference sequence). CDR3 in amino acids: CASRQTSGVLGELFF. Here the CDR3 DNA reads TGTGCCAGCAGACAGACTAGCGGGGTTCTCGGGGAGCTGTTTTTT.

The chain uses TRBV6-6 and TRBJ1-5, with TRBD1 identical over 8 bases. Germline V gene data show CDR1 as MNHNY and CDR2 as SVGAGI (reference sequence). CDR3 length: 14 residues. With 0 bases clipped from V and 8 bases from J, the junction kept 3 bases outside the gene matches. The CDR3 nucleotides are TGTGCCAGCAGTTACTCGACAGGGGAAAAGCCCCAGCATTTT. Amino acids: CASSYSTGEKPQHF.

This clone was found once. This chain joins TRBV12-3 or TRBV12-4 and TRBJ2-7; TRBD1 matches at 8 bases. The CDR3 is 12 amino acids. Trimming cost V 6 bases and J 5 bases; bases outside gene matches: 3. This CDR3 is CASSRTGNEQYF. The CDR3 DNA sequence: TGTGCCAGCAGCCGGACAGGGAACGAGCAGTACTTC.

V usage is TRBV5-5 and J usage is TRBJ2-5; D unclear. This CDR3 region has 13 residues. Germline CDR1 and CDR2: SGHKS and YYEKEE (reference sequence). Trimming cost V 1 base and J 5 bases, with 9 bases left between them. The CDR3 is CASSLTVRETQYF. Here the CDR3 DNA reads TGTGCCAGCAGCTTGACGGTCAGGGAGACCCAGTACTTC. Together with reference TRBV5-5 and TRBJ2-5, the CDR3 gives the full variable domain: DAGVTQSPTHLIKTRGQQVTLRCSPISGHKSVSWYQQVLGQGPQFIFQYYEKEERGRGNFPDRFSARQFPNYSSELNVNALLLGDSALYLCASSLTVRETQYFGPGTRLLVL.

The CDR3 bases are TGTGCCAGCAGTGAGCCGGGACTAGTAGCAGATACGCAGTATTTT. Protein product: CASSEPGLVADTQYF. This sequence joins TRBV9 and TRBJ2-3; 8 nucleotides line up with TRBD2. This CDR3 is 15 amino acids long. The V segment lost 5 bases and the J segment 4 bases; nucleotides outside the gene matches: 9. Germline values: CDR1 SGDLS, CDR2 YYNGEE.

The chain combines TRBV9 with TRBJ2-7; 9 nucleotides align to TRBD2. This CDR3 is built from 17 residues. Germline CDR1 is SGDLS and CDR2 is YYNGEE. V gave up 1 base and J gave up 0 bases; unmatched junction bases: 8. Written as DNA, the CDR3 is TGTGCCAGCAGCGTATATAAGACTAGCGGAGGCTCCTACGAGCAGTACTTC. Translated, it gives CASSVYKTSGGSYEQYF. Looking up the rest from reference TRBV9 and TRBJ2-7 gives the full variable domain: DSGVTQTPKHLITATGQRVTLRCSPRSGDLSVYWYQQSLDQGLQFLIQYYNGEERAKGNILERFSAQQFPDLHSELNLSSLELGDSALYFCASSVYKTSGGSYEQYFGPGTRLTVT.